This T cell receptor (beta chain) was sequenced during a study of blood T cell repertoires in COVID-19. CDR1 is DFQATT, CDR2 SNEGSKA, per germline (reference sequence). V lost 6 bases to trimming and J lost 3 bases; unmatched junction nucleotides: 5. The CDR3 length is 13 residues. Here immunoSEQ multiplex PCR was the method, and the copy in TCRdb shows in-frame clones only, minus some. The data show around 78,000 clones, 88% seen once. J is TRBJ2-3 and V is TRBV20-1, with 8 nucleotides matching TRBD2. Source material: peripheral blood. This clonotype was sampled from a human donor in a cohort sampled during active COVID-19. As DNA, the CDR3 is TGCAGTGCAAGTAGCGGGAATACAGATACGCAGTATTTT. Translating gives CSASSGNTDTQYF.